This T cell receptor beta chain is drawn from a study of T cell repertoires in cytomegalovirus infection. Study at large: Matching HLA type, along with CMV infection, was indicated by public TCR beta signatures.

Study results and caveats: Pooled public TCR beta family frequency picked out CMV carriers with the relevant HLA. The response measured ex vivo was dominated by TCR beta clonotypes (HLA-C-restricted and CMV-specific).

Germline trimming cut 4 bases from V and 7 bases from J; bases unmatched to any gene: 8. This CDR3 comprises 14 residues. The germline gives CDR1 LNHDA, CDR2 SQIVND (reference sequence). Each CDR3 protein is one row after TCRdb ran MiXCR on the reads. This table holds 510,000 or so distinct CDR3 sequences, less than 30% found once. This clonotype has more than one count but fewer than ten. No antigen is known for it. This TCR derives from a human donor in good health (CMV status not recorded). Some clones in this sample may be carry-over from other donors' samples. This sequence joins TRBV19 and TRBJ1-1; 8 bases fit TRBD1. The specimen sequenced was PBMCs. This CDR3 reads CASSTGQGVGEAFF. The CDR3 DNA reads TGTGCCAGTAGTACTGGACAGGGAGTCGGTGAAGCTTTCTTT.